The 2 T cell receptor beta chains reported below all come from one sample, sequenced in a study of beta chain features in type 1 diabetes. Overall study results and limits: When Type 1 diabetes patients were examined, their TCRB CDR3s proved moderately but significantly shorter in all four CD4+ subsets.

TCRB transcripts that were expressed got sequenced, as all of the isolated RNA had been reverse transcribed. Libraries were prepared by immunoSEQ multiplex PCR; TCRdb keeps only in-frame clonotypes and omits some of them. The sample comprises 40,000 to 65,000 clones, roughly 63% of which are singletons, and approximately 0.29% rests with the top ten. Their cognate antigens are unknown. Sequenced: stem cell memory CD4+ T cells from blood. Every receptor here comes from a woman aged 25 to 39 with type 1 diabetes.

The chain joins TRBV6-1 to TRBJ2-5; TRBD1 is a possible D gene (6 bases). With the DNA end fitting TRBJ2-7 better, the J assignment may be wrong. Germline loops: CDR1 MNHNS, CDR2 SASEGT. The CDR3 has 13 residues. As DNA, the CDR3 is TGTGCCAGCAGAGGACAGAGCTCCTACGAGCAGTACTTC. Translation gives CASRGQSSYEQYF.

This clone was seen more than once but under ten times. V usage is TRBV28 and J usage is TRBJ2-1; TRBD2 aligns across 9 bases. Germline V gives CDR1 MDHEN, CDR2 SYDVKM. With V trimmed by 6 bases and J by 3 bases, 12 bases remained unmatched. CDR3 length equals 17 residues. The CDR3, as DNA: TGTGCCAGCAGCCGAGCGGGAGGAGGGGGGGTCTACAATGAGCAGTTCTTC. Amino acids: CASSRAGGGGVYNEQFF.